These T cell receptor beta chains were read from a single sample in a study of blood T cells in healthy people across ages. TCRdb reprocessed the 5' RACE reads with MiXCR, giving one entry per CDR3 protein. The sample carries hundreds of thousands of distinct CDR3 sequences, roughly 24% recorded once. These data were also filed under a second study, of T cells of mothers and their children.

Sequenced sample: blood. Receptor source: a boy aged 10-17 years in good health. Each CDR3 is given with its conserved first and last residue. D genes are given only for firm matches. A clone size is listed for some rows: how often the clone was seen (once, few, many), or a class if it is expanded.

>TRBV12-3/TRBV12-4|few|NA|TRBJ2-5
CASRPAQETQYF
TGTGCCAGCAGGCCTGCCCAAGAGACCCAGTACTTC
>TRBV7-2|NA|NA|TRBJ2-3
CASSSIPGLTDTQYF
TGTGCCAGCAGCTCAATTCCGGGCCTCACAGATACGCAGTATTTT
>TRBV24-1|NA|TRBD1|TRBJ2-7
CATSDLRMDRGFIEQYF
TGTGCCACCAGTGATTTGCGAATGGACAGGGGTTTTATCGAGCAGTACTTC
>TRBV5-5|NA|TRBD2|TRBJ2-1
CASSPPVGTSFFF
TGTGCCAGCAGCCCCCCGGTAGGGACTAGTTTTTTCTTC
>TRBV27|few|NA|TRBJ1-4
CASSSPGLGEKLFF
TGTGCCAGCAGTTCCCCAGGGTTAGGAGAAAAACTGTTTTTT
>TRBV6-2/TRBV6-3|few|NA|TRBJ2-7
CASRGGGSSYEQYF
TGTGCCAGCAGGGGCGGAGGGAGCTCCTACGAGCAGTACTTC
>TRBV19|NA|TRBD1|TRBJ1-6
CATTGSRQGNSPLHF
TGTGCCACCACAGGATCCCGACAGGGGAATTCACCCCTCCACTTT
>TRBV7-2|few|TRBD2|TRBJ2-5
CASSSRSGGAETQYF
TGTGCCAGCAGCTCCCGGAGCGGGGGGGCAGAGACCCAGTACTTC
>TRBV29-1|few|NA|TRBJ2-2
CSVDMANTGELFF
TGCAGCGTTGACATGGCGAACACCGGGGAGCTGTTTTTT
>TRBV6-5|few|TRBD1|TRBJ1-4
CASRYQGAREKLFF
TGTGCCAGCAGATATCAGGGGGCACGGGAAAAACTGTTTTTT
>TRBV6-6|few|NA|TRBJ2-6
CASESPLSGANVLTF
TGTGCCAGCGAGAGCCCATTATCTGGGGCCAACGTCCTGACTTTC
>TRBV2|few|TRBD1|TRBJ1-2
CASSEETGGNGYTF
TGTGCCAGCAGTGAGGAGACAGGGGGCAATGGCTACACCTTT
>TRBV6-2/TRBV6-3|few|NA|TRBJ1-6
CASSYVSRASPLHF
TGTGCCAGCAGTTACGTCTCGAGGGCTTCACCCCTCCACTTT
>TRBV5-1|few|TRBD1|TRBJ2-3
CASSPDRGGADTQYF
TGCGCCAGCAGCCCGGACAGGGGCGGTGCAGATACGCAGTATTTT
>TRBV2|NA|NA|TRBJ1-2
CASSTRNYGYTF
TGTGCCAGCAGTACCCGAAACTATGGCTACACCTTC
>TRBV28|NA|NA|TRBJ2-4
CASTTRRSAKNIQYF
TGTGCCAGCACAACCAGGCGGTCAGCCAAAAACATTCAGTACTTC
>TRBV3-1|NA|TRBD2|TRBJ2-1
CASSQKTRTSGYNEQFF
TGTGCCAGCAGCCAAAAAACGAGGACTAGCGGATACAATGAGCAGTTCTTC
>TRBV4-2|many|NA|TRBJ2-1
CASSQGGEQFF
TGTGCCAGCAGTCAGGGGGGTGAGCAGTTCTTC
>TRBV5-1|NA|NA|TRBJ1-4
CASRPATATGTEKLFF
TGCGCCAGCAGACCCGCAACCGCAACAGGAACGGAAAAACTGTTTTTT
>TRBV9|NA|NA|TRBJ2-3
CASSPLSGSTDTQYF
TGTGCCAGCAGCCCCTTGAGCGGAAGCACAGATACGCAGTATTTT
>TRBV7-2|NA|NA|TRBJ2-3
CASSHRAPSADTQYF
TGTGCCAGTAGCCACCGGGCCCCTAGCGCAGATACGCAGTATTTT
>TRBV30|few|NA|TRBJ2-4
CAWSVGAVAKNIQYF
TGTGCCTGGAGTGTGGGTGCGGTAGCCAAAAACATTCAGTACTTC
>TRBV2|few|NA|TRBJ1-2
CASKNERGWGYTF
TGTGCCAGCAAGAATGAGAGGGGCTGGGGCTACACCTTC
>TRBV2|NA|NA|TRBJ1-2
CASSEAGRGRGYTF
TGTGCCAGCAGTGAAGCAGGACGAGGCCGGGGCTACACCTTC
>TRBV12-3/TRBV12-4|many|TRBD2|TRBJ2-7
CASKPALGASGGAYEQYF
TGTGCCAGCAAACCCGCCCTCGGGGCTAGCGGGGGGGCCTACGAGCAGTACTTC
>TRBV29-1|NA|NA|TRBJ2-1
CSVDKQVTIYNEQFF
TGCAGCGTTGATAAACAGGTGACTATCTACAATGAGCAGTTCTTC
>TRBV7-2|few|NA|TRBJ2-1
CASSLERGKLRNNEQFF
TGTGCCAGCAGCTTGGAGAGGGGTAAACTGCGGAACAATGAGCAGTTCTTC
>TRBV20-1|NA|TRBD1|TRBJ1-4
CSARGGTVNEKLFF
TGCAGTGCTAGGGGGGGGACAGTTAATGAAAAACTGTTTTTT
>TRBV20-1|NA|NA|TRBJ1-4
CSARDPGGRDGEKLFF
TGCAGTGCTAGAGACCCGGGTGGTCGAGATGGAGAAAAACTGTTTTTT
>TRBV6-5|NA|NA|TRBJ1-4
CASSESGALEKLFF
TGTGCCAGCAGCGAGAGCGGGGCGCTCGAAAAACTGTTTTTT
>TRBV9|NA|NA|TRBJ2-5
CASSAQGLEETQYF
TGTGCCAGCAGCGCACAGGGATTAGAAGAGACCCAGTACTTC
>TRBV12-3/TRBV12-4|few|TRBD1|TRBJ1-5
CASTPTGVGQPQHF
TGTGCCAGCACTCCGACAGGGGTGGGTCAGCCCCAGCATTTT
>TRBV12-3/TRBV12-4|NA|TRBD2|TRBJ2-1
CASSSLDGGDNEQFF
TGTGCCAGCAGTTCCCTCGACGGGGGGGACAATGAGCAGTTCTTC
>TRBV4-1|NA|TRBD2|TRBJ2-7
CASSQDRGGFEQYF
TGCGCCAGCAGCCAAGATCGGGGGGGGTTCGAGCAGTACTTC
>TRBV30|NA|NA|TRBJ1-2
CAWSVLGSYGYTF
TGTGCCTGGAGTGTACTGGGCTCCTATGGCTACACCTTC
>TRBV6-5|few|TRBD1|TRBJ1-4
CASSTQGVGNQKLFF
TGTGCCAGCAGCACCCAGGGGGTCGGTAACCAAAAACTGTTTTTT
>TRBV5-5|few|TRBD2|TRBJ2-1
CASSGTSEGYEQFF
TGTGCCAGCAGCGGGACTAGCGAGGGGTATGAGCAGTTCTTC
>TRBV29-1|NA|NA|TRBJ1-4
CSAESQPFEKLFF
TGCAGCGCGGAGTCACAACCGTTTGAAAAACTGTTTTTT
>TRBV15|NA|NA|TRBJ1-3
CATSRDPGVGNTIYF
TGTGCCACCAGCAGAGATCCAGGGGTTGGAAACACCATATATTTT
>TRBV30|NA|TRBD1|TRBJ2-1
CAWSGLQGTTYNEQFF
TGTGCCTGGAGCGGCTTACAGGGGACCACCTACAATGAGCAGTTCTTC
>TRBV7-2|few|NA|TRBJ1-4
CASSPPAAPGNEKLLF
TGTGCCAGCAGCCCCCCTGCCGCCCCCGGGAATGAAAAACTGCTTTTT
>TRBV20-1|NA|TRBD2|TRBJ2-1
CSARDLGGTSDNEQFF
TGCAGTGCTAGAGATTTAGGAGGGACTAGCGACAATGAGCAGTTCTTC
>TRBV3-1|NA|TRBD1|TRBJ1-1
CASSPPDRGALNTEAFF
TGTGCCAGCAGCCCCCCCGACAGGGGCGCCCTGAACACTGAAGCTTTCTTT
>TRBV5-1|NA|TRBD1|TRBJ1-1
CASTSSPGGPTEAFF
TGCGCCAGCACCTCTTCCCCAGGGGGACCCACTGAAGCTTTCTTT
>TRBV18|NA|TRBD1|TRBJ2-7
CASSHYAGQGAYEQYF
TGTGCCAGCTCACACTATGCAGGACAGGGGGCTTACGAGCAGTACTTC
>TRBV7-9|few|TRBD1|TRBJ1-1
CASSLGTGKESCF
TGTGCCAGCAGCTTAGGGACAGGGAAAGAGTCCTGCTTT
>TRBV6-5|NA|NA|TRBJ1-2
CASSYAGNNYGYTF
TGTGCCAGCAGTTATGCGGGAAATAACTATGGCTACACCTTC